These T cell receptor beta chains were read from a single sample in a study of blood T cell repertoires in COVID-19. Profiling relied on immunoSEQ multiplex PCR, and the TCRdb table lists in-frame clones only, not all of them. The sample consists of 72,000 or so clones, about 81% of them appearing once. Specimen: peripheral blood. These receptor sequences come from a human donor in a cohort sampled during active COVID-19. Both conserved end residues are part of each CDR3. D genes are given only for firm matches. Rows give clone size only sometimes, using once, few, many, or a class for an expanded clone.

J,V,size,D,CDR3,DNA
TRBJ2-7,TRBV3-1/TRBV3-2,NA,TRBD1,CARGPGGQGPGEQYF,TGTGCCAGAGGGCCTGGGGGACAGGGGCCGGGTGAGCAGTACTTC
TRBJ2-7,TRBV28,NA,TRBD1,CASKGKGQEYF,TGTGCCAGCAAGGGTAAAGGACAGGAGTACTTC
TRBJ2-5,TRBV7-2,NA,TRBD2,CASSRTSRQETQYF,TGTGCCAGCAGCCGGACTAGCCGTCAAGAGACCCAGTACTTC
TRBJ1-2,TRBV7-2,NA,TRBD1,CASSPGTVNMGYTF,TGTGCCAGCAGCCCCGGGACAGTGAATATGGGCTACACCTTC
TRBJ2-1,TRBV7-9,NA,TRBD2,CASSPELAGEIHNEQFF,TGTGCCAGCAGCCCCGAACTAGCGGGAGAAATCCACAATGAGCAGTTCTTC
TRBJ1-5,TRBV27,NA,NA,CASSSYSNQPQHF,TGTGCCAGCAGCAGTTATAGCAATCAGCCCCAGCATTTT
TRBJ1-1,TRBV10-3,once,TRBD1,CAISWDRNTEAFF,TGTGCCATCAGCTGGGACAGGAACACTGAAGCTTTCTTT
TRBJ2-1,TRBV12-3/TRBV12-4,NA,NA,CASSSTGNNEQFF,TGTGCCAGCAGTTCGACAGGAAACAATGAGCAGTTCTTC
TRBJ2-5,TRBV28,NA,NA,CASSQKETQYF,TGTGCCAGCAGTCAAAAAGAGACCCAGTACTTC
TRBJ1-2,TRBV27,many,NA,CASSPGPSYGYTF,TGTGCCAGCAGTCCTGGGCCGTCCTATGGCTACACCTTC
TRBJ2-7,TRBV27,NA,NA,CASRLASTYEQYF,TGTGCCAGCAGGCTAGCGTCGACCTACGAGCAGTACTTC
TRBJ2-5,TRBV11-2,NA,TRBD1,CASSSFGDRQETQYF,TGTGCCAGCAGCTCCTTTGGGGACAGACAAGAGACCCAGTACTTC
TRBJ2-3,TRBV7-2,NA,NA,CASSLTDTQYF,TGTGCCAGCAGCTTAACTGATACGCAGTATTTT
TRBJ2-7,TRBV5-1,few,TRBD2,CASSLAPSGNSYEQYF,TGCGCCAGCAGCTTGGCCCCTAGCGGGAACTCCTACGAGCAGTACTTC
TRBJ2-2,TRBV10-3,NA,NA,CAIAEENGANTGELFF,TGTGCCATCGCTGAGGAAAACGGTGCGAACACCGGGGAGCTGTTTTTT
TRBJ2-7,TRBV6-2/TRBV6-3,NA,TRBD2,CASSYGTSGSYEQYF,TGTGCCAGCAGTTACGGGACTAGCGGGTCTTACGAGCAGTACTTC
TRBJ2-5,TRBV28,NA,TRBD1,CASSTKTTGAYETQYF,TGTGCCAGCAGTACAAAGACGACAGGGGCCTACGAGACCCAGTACTTC
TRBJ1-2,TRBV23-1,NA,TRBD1,CASSQIRDRDFGYTF,TGCGCCAGCAGTCAAATCCGGGACAGGGATTTTGGCTACACCTTC
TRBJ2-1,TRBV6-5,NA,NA,CASCLTRDSVNEQFF,TGTGCCAGCTGCCTAACCCGGGACTCAGTCAATGAGCAGTTCTTC
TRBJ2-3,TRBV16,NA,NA,CASSPGGDTQYF,TGTGCCAGCAGCCCTGGCGGGGATACGCAGTATTTT
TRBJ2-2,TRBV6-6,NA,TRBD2,CASSSRGTGELFF,TGTGCCAGCAGTTCGCGGGGGACCGGGGAGCTGTTTTTT
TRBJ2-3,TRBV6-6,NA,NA,CASSKDRSGLALMNTDTQYF,TGTGCCAGCAGCAAGGACAGGTCAGGACTAGCCCTGATGAACACAGATACGCAGTATTTT
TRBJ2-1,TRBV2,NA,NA,CATRGHLSTYNEQFF,TGTGCCACCCGAGGGCATCTGAGCACCTACAATGAGCAGTTCTTC
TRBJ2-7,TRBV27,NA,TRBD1,CASSGTSDRASYEQYF,TGTGCCAGCAGCGGTACATCGGACAGGGCGTCCTACGAGCAGTACTTC
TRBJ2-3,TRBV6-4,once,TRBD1,CATQGAGTDTQYF,TGTGCCACCCAGGGGGCAGGCACAGATACGCAGTATTTT
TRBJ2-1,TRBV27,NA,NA,CASSDARGGSYNEQFF,TGTGCCAGCAGTGATGCGAGGGGGGGTTCCTACAATGAGCAGTTCTTC
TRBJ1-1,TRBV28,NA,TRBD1,CAPGQGALFVAFF,TGTGCCCCCGGGCAGGGGGCTTTGTTTGTAGCTTTCTTT
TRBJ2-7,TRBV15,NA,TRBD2,CATSGGGTNSYEQYF,TGTGCCACCAGCGGCGGGGGGACTAACTCCTACGAGCAGTACTTC
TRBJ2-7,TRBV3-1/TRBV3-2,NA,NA,CASSQEWQGSYEQYF,TGTGCCAGCAGCCAAGAATGGCAGGGTTCCTACGAGCAGTACTTC
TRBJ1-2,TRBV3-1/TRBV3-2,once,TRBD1,CASSQFQGAPGGYTF,TGTGCCAGCAGCCAATTTCAGGGGGCGCCCGGAGGCTACACCTTC
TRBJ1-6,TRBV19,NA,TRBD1,CASSTRTGGNSPLHF,TGTGCCAGTAGTACGCGGACAGGAGGTAATTCACCCCTCCACTTT
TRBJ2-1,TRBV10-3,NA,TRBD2,CAIKSGLAGLSSYNEQFF,TGTGCCATCAAGAGCGGGCTAGCGGGATTAAGCTCCTACAATGAGCAGTTCTTC
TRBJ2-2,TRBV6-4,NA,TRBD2,CASSMSAGYTGELFF,TGTGCCAGCAGTATGTCAGCGGGGTACACCGGGGAGCTGTTTTTT